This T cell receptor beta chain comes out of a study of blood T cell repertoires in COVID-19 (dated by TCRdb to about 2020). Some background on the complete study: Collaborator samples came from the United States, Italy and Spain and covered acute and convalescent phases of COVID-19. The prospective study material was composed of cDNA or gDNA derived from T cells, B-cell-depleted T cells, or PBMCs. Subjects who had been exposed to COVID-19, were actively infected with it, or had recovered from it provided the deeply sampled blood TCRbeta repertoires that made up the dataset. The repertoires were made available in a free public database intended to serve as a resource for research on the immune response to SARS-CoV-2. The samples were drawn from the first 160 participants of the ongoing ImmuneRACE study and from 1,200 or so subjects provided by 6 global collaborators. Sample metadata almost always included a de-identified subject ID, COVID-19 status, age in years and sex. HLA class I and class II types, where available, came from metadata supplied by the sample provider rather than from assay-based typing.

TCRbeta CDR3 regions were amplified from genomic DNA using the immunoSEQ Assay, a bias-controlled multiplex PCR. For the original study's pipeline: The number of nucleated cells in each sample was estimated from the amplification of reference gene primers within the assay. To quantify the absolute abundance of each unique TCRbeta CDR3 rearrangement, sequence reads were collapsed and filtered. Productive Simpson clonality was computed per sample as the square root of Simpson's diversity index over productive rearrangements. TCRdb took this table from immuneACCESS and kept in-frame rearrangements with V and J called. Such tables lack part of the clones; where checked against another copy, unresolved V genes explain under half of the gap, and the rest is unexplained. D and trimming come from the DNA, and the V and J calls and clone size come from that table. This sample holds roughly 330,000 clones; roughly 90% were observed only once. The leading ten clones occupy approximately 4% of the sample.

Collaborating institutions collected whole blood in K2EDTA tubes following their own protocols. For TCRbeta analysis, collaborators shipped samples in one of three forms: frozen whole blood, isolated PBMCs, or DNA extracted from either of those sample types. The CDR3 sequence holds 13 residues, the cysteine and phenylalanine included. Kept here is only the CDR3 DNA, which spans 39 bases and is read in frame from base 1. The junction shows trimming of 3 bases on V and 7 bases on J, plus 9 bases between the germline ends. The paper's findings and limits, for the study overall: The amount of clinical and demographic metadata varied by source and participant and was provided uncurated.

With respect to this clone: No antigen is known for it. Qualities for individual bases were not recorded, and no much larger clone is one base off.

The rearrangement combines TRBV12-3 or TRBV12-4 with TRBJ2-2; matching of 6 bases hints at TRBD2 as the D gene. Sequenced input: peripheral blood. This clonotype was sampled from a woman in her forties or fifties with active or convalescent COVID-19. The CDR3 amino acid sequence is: CASSFGGDGELFF. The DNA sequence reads TGTGCCAGCAGTTTCGGAGGGGACGGGGAGCTGTTTTTT.